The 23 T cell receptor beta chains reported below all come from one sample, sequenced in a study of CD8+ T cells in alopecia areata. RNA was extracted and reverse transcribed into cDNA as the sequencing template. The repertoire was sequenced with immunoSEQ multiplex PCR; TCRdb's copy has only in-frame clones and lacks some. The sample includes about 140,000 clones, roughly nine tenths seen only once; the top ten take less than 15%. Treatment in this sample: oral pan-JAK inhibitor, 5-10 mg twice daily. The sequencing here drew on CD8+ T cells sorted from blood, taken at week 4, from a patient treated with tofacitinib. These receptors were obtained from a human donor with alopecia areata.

The chain's CDR3 is CASSEWTELSGNTIYF. The CDR3 DNA sequence: TGTGCCAGCAGTGAATGGACTGAACTATCTGGAAACACCATATATTTT. The chain carries TRBV25-1 and TRBJ1-3; D unclear. Per the germline V gene, CDR1 is MGHDK and CDR2 is SYGVNS. Deletions cut 1 base from V and 1 base from J, with 11 bases between. This CDR3 is 16 amino acids long.

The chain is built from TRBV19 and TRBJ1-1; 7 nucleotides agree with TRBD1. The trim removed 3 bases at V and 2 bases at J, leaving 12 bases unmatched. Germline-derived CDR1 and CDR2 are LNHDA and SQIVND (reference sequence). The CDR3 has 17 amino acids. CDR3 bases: TGTGCCAGTAGTATGGGTGGAGGCAGGGGGGACAACACTGAAGCTTTCTTT. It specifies CASSMGGGRGDNTEAFF.

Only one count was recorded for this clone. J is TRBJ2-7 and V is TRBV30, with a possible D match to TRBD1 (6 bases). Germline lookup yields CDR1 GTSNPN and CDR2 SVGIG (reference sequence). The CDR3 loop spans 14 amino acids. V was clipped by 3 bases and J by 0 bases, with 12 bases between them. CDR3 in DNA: TGTGCCTGGAGCGAAACAGGGATCTCCTACGAGCAGTACTTC. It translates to CAWSETGISYEQYF.

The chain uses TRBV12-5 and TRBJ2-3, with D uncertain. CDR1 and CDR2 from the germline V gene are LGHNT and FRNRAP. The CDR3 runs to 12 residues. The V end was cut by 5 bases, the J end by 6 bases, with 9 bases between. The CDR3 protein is CASGPSRDTQYF. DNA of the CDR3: TGTGCTAGTGGTCCCAGCCGTGATACGCAGTATTTT.

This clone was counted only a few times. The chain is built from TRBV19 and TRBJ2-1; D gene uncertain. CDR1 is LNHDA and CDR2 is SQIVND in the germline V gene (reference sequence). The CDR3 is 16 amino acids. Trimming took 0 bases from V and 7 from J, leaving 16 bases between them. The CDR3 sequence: CASSIDGTEVENEQFF. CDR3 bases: TGTGCCAGTAGTATAGATGGCACAGAGGTGGAGAATGAGCAGTTCTTC.

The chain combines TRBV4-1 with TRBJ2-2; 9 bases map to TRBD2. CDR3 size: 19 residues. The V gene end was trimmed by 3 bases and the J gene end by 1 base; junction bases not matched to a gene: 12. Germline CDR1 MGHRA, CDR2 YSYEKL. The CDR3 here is CASSQAVIAGAVNTGELFF. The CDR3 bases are TGCGCCAGCAGCCAGGCCGTTATAGCGGGAGCCGTGAACACCGGGGAGCTGTTTTTT.

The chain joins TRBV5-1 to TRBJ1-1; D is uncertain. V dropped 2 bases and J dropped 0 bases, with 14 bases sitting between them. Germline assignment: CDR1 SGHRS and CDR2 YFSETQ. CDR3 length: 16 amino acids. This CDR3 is CASSLRGDPLNTEAFF. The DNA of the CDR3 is TGCGCCAGCAGCTTACGGGGAGACCCATTGAACACTGAAGCTTTCTTT.

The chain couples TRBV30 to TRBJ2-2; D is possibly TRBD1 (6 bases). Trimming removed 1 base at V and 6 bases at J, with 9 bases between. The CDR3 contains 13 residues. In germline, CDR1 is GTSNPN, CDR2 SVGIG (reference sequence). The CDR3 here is CAWSGTGSGELFF. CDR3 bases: TGTGCCTGGAGTGGAACAGGGTCCGGGGAGCTGTTTTTT.

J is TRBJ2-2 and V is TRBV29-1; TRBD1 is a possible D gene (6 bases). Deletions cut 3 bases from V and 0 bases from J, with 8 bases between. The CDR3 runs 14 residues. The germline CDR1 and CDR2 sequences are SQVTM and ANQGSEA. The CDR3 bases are TGCAGCGTTGATGGACAGCCGAACACCGGGGAGCTGTTTTTT. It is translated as CSVDGQPNTGELFF.

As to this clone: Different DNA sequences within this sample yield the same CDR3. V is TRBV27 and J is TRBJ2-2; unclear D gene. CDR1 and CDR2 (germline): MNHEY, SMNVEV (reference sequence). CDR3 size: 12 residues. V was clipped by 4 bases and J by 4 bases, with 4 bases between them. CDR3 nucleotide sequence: TGTGCCAGCAGTTGGGGCACCGGGGAGCTGTTTTTT. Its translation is CASSWGTGELFF.

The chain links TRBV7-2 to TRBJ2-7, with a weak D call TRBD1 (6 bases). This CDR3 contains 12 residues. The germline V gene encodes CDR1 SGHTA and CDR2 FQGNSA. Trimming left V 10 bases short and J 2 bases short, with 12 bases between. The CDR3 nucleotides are TGTGCCATAACGGCAGGGGCCTACGAGCAGTACTTC. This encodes CAITAGAYEQYF.

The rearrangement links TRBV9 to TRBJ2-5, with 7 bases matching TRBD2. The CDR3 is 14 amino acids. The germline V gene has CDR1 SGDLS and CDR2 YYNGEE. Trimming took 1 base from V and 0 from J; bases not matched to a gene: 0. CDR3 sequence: CASSVLADQETQYF. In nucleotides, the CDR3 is TGTGCCAGCAGCGTACTAGCGGACCAAGAGACCCAGTACTTC.

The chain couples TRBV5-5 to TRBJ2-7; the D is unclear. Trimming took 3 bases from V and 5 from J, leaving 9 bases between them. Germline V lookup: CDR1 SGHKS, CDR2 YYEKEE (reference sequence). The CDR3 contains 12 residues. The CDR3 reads CASSSYTDEQYF. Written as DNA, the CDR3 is TGTGCCAGCAGCTCTTACACCGACGAGCAGTACTTC.

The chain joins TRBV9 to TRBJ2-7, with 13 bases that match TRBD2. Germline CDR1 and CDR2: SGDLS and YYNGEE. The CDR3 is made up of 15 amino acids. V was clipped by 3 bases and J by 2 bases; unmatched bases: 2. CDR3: CASSAGTSGAYEQYF. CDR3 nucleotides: TGTGCCAGCAGCGCGGGGACTAGCGGGGCCTACGAGCAGTACTTC.

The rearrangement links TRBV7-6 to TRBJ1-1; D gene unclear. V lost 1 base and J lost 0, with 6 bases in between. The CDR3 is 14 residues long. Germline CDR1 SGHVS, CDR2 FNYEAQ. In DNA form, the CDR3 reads TGTGCCAGCAGCTTAGGGCAGCTGAACACTGAAGCTTTCTTT. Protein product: CASSLGQLNTEAFF.

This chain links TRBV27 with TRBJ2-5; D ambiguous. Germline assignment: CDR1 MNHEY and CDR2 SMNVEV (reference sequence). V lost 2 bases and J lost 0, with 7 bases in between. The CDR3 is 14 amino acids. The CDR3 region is CASSLVSDQETQYF. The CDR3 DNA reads TGTGCCAGCAGTTTAGTCAGCGACCAAGAGACCCAGTACTTC.

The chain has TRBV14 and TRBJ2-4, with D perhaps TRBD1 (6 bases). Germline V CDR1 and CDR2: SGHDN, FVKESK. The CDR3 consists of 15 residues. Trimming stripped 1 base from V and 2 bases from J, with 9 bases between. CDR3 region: CASSQGGDTKNIQYF. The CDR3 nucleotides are TGTGCCAGCAGCCAAGGTGGGGACACCAAAAACATTCAGTACTTC.

The CDR3 coding sequence is TGCGCCAGCAGCTTGTATGAGAACACTGAAGCTTTCTTT. This gives the protein CASSLYENTEAFF. This chain joins TRBV5-1 and TRBJ1-1; D unresolved. Germline V gene sequence: CDR1 SGHRS, CDR2 YFSETQ. The CDR3 extends over 13 amino acids. Trimming took off 1 base at V and 1 base at J, with 5 bases between the two ends.

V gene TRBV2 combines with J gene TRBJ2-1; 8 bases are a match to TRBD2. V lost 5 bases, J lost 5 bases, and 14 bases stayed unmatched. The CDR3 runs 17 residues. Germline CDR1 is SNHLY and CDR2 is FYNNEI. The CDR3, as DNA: TGTGCCAGCAGTCAAAATAGCGGGGAGAGGTTGAACAATGAGCAGTTCTTC. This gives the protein CASSQNSGERLNNEQFF.

The CDR3 here is CASEGQSYEQYF. For the CDR3, the DNA is TGTGCCAGCGAGGGACAGAGCTACGAGCAGTACTTC. The chain recombines TRBV19 with TRBJ2-7; TRBD1 matches at 7 bases. Per the germline V gene, CDR1 is LNHDA and CDR2 is SQIVND (reference sequence). The ends lost 9 bases at V and 3 bases at J; junction bases unmatched: 5. CDR3 length equals 12 residues. Looking up the rest from reference TRBV19 and TRBJ2-7 gives the full variable domain: DGGITQSPKYLFRKEGQNVTLSCEQNLNHDAMYWYRQDPGQGLRLIYYSQIVNDFQKGDIAEGYSVSREKKESFPLTVTSAQKNPTAFYLCASEGQSYEQYFGPGTRLTVT.

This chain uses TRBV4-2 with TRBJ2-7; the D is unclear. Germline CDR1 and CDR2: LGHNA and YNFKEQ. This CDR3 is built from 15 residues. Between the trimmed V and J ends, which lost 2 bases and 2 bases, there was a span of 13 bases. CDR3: CASSQSASSPYEQYF. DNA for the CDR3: TGTGCCAGCAGCCAATCTGCCAGTAGCCCCTACGAGCAGTACTTC.

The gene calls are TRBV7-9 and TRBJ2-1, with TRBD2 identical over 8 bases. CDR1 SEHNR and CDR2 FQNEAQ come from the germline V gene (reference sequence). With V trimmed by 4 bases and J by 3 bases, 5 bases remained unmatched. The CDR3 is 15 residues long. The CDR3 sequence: CASSWLAGHYNEQFF. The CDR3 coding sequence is TGTGCCAGCAGCTGGTTAGCGGGGCACTACAATGAGCAGTTCTTC. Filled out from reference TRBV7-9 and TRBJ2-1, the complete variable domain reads DTGVSQNPRHKITKRGQNVTFRCDPISEHNRLYWYRQTLGQGPEFLTYFQNEAQLEKSRLLSDRFSAERPKGSFSTLEIQRTEQGDSAMYLCASSWLAGHYNEQFFGPGTRLTVL.

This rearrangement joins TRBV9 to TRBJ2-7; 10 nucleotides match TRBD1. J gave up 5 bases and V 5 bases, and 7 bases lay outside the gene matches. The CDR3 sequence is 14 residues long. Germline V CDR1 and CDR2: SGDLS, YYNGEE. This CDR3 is CASSYRTGGDEQYF. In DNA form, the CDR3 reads TGTGCCAGCAGTTATCGGACAGGGGGGGACGAGCAGTACTTC.